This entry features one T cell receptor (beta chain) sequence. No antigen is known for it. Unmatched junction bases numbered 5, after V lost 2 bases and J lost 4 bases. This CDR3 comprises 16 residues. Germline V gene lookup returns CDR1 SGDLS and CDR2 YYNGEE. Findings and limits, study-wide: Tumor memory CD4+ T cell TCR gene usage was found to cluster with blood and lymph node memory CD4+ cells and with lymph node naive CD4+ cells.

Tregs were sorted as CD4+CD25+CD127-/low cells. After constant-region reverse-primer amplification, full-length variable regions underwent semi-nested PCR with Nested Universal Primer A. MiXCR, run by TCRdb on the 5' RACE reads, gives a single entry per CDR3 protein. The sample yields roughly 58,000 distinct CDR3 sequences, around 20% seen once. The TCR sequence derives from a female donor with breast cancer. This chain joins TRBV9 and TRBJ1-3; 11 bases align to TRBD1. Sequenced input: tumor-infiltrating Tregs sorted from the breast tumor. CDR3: CASSVGQGASGNTIYF. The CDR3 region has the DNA TGTGCCAGCAGCGTCGGACAGGGGGCATCGGGAAACACCATATATTTT.